The clone carrying this T cell receptor (beta chain) appeared a few times. The CDR3 consists of 14 residues. Germline V CDR1 and CDR2: SGDLS, YYNGEE. Trimming removed 0 bases from V and 3 bases from J, with 9 bases in between. This sample stems from a study of cytomegalovirus exposure and HLA in healthy donors. The PCR ran on 60 Vbeta and 13 Jbeta primers. The protocol was immunoSEQ multiplex PCR, while the TCRdb copy is restricted to in-frame clones and leaves out a portion. This sample has about 130,000 clones, with roughly 74% found just once. This rearrangement joins TRBV9 to TRBJ1-1; D possibly corresponds to TRBD1 (5 bases). Material: PBMCs. The TCR originated in a middle-aged man in good health and CMV-seropositive. CDR3 sequence reads: CASSVVGGDTEAFF. The CDR3 region has the DNA TGTGCCAGCAGCGTAGTTGGGGGGGACACTGAAGCTTTCTTT.